This TCR beta chain appears in the sequencing data of a study of shared clonotypes between healthy human individuals. Findings and caveats of the study: Sequencing depth was a factor that was expected to affect clonotype sharing among donors. Non-shared clonotypes had lower generation probabilities than clonotypes shared by all four sorted-subset donors.

This clone was seen just once. Antigen specificity is unknown. Data came from immunoSEQ multiplex PCR; TCRdb stores just in-frame clones and leaves some out. The data hold 330,000 or so clones, with around 67% observed a single time. The germline CDR1 and CDR2 sequences are LNHDA and SQIVND (reference sequence). After removal of 5 bases from V and 6 bases from J, the junction contained 11 bases not matched to a gene. The CDR3 extends over 16 amino acids. The V gene is TRBV19, the J gene TRBJ2-1; 9 nucleotides align to TRBD2. The sample comprised memory CD4+ T cells sorted from blood. Specified subset: CD45RA-negative fraction. This TCR derives from a man aged 30 to 39 in good health. CDR3 protein: CASSGLGLAGSNEQFF. The CDR3 DNA follows: TGTGCCAGTAGTGGGTTAGGCCTAGCGGGGTCCAATGAGCAGTTCTTC.